These 20 T cell receptor beta chains originate from one sample sequenced in a study of vaccination and CD4 T cells after COVID-19. Regarding treatment: approximately 9-day PBMC culture with coronavirus spike peptide pools or control peptides (ViraFEST assay). These receptors have no identified antigens. Cultured CD4+ T cells had their DNA profiled by the Oncomine TCR Beta short-read assay. One entry per CDR3 protein, called by TCRdb with MiXCR from the PCR reads. Altogether more than 7,000 distinct CDR3 sequences are present, around 50% being singletons, with the ten largest covering 6% to 8.5%. Sequencing input: CD4+ T cells from blood, cultured in vitro. Receptor source: a human donor who had recovered from COVID-19.

J is TRBJ2-7 and V is TRBV24-1; D might be TRBD2 (6 bases). The ends were cut back, 1 base at V and 9 bases at J, with 9 bases in the middle. CDR1 is KGHDR, CDR2 SFDVKD, per germline. The CDR3 extends over 12 amino acids. This CDR3 is CATSDFREVQYF. The CDR3 DNA follows: TGTGCCACCAGTGATTTTAGGGAGGTGCAGTACTTC.

This clonotype is judged medium-sized. The V and J genes are TRBV20-1 and TRBJ2-5; 10 nucleotides align to TRBD2. The CDR3 extends over 14 amino acids. Germline V gene lookup returns CDR1 DFQATT and CDR2 SNEGSKA (reference sequence). Trimming took 3 bases from V and 4 from J; bases not matched to a gene: 5. CDR3 sequence: CSASKAGGPETQYF. The CDR3 DNA sequence: TGCAGTGCTAGCAAAGCGGGGGGGCCAGAGACCCAGTACTTC.

This clonotype occurred a few times. V gene TRBV20-1 combines with J gene TRBJ1-4; 10 bases align to TRBD1. The CDR3 is 17 amino acids. The junction had 12 bases not matched to a gene; V was cut back by 1 base and J by 7 bases. Germline loops: CDR1 DFQATT, CDR2 SNEGSKA (reference sequence). In DNA form, the CDR3 reads TGCAGTGCTAGAGCCGGAGACAGGGGGCGTAAGGTTGAAAAACTGTTTTTT. This sequence encodes CSARAGDRGRKVEKLFF.

A remark on this clonotype: This may be a read error: a much more frequent sequence differs by one nucleotide. The gene calls are TRBV19 and TRBJ1-2; no clear D gene. Germline loops: CDR1 LNHDA, CDR2 SQIVND (reference sequence). The CDR3 is 13 amino acids. V was clipped by 2 bases and J by 4 bases, with 8 bases between them. In nucleotides, the CDR3 is TGTGCCAGTAGTATAACTCGGGGCTATGGCTACACCTTC. This codes for CASSITRGYGYTF.

V gene TRBV5-4 combines with J gene TRBJ2-5; 10 bases are a match to TRBD1. V gave up 7 bases and J gave up 9 bases; unmatched junction bases: 9. Germline CDR1 reads SGHNT; CDR2 reads YYREEE (reference sequence). The CDR3 consists of 13 residues. CDR3 sequence (DNA): TGTGCCAGCGGATTTGGGACAGGGGAAGCCCAGTACTTC. This sequence encodes CASGFGTGEAQYF.

V is TRBV6-1 and J is TRBJ2-6; 12 nucleotides match TRBD1. The germline CDR1 and CDR2 sequences are MNHNS and SASEGT. V was clipped by 6 bases and J by 0 bases; unmatched bases: 3. The CDR3 length is 17 residues. The CDR3 is CASRGQGARSGANVLTF. CDR3 sequence (DNA): TGTGCCAGCAGGGGACAGGGGGCGCGCTCTGGGGCCAACGTCCTGACTTTC.

The chain combines TRBV20-1 with TRBJ1-1; D perhaps matches TRBD1 (5 bases). The germline V gene has CDR1 DFQATT and CDR2 SNEGSKA (reference sequence). V gave up 3 bases and J gave up 1 base, with 9 bases separating them. The CDR3 spans 13 residues. This CDR3 is CSASRDGNTEAFF. The DNA of the CDR3 is TGCAGTGCTAGCCGGGACGGGAACACTGAAGCTTTCTTT.

This clonotype was detected once. CDR3 protein: CASSGSWDGYTF. The CDR3 DNA reads TGTGCCAGCAGCGGCAGCTGGGATGGCTACACCTTC. The rearrangement links TRBV7-2 to TRBJ1-2; no firm D call. The V end lost 5 bases, the J end lost 6 bases, and 10 bases lay between the germline ends. CDR3 length: 12 residues. CDR1 and CDR2 (germline): SGHTA, FQGNSA.

This CDR3 is CASSPPDRVTEAFF. The CDR3 coding sequence is TGTGCCAGCAGCCCACCTGACAGGGTGACTGAAGCTTTCTTT. The chain couples TRBV6-2 or TRBV6-3 to TRBJ1-1; the match to TRBD1 covers 7 bases. There are 14 residues in the CDR3. Germline values: CDR1 MNHEY, CDR2 SVGEGT. V lost 6 bases and J lost 5; bases outside the gene matches: 9.

The table lists this clonotype with a few counts. The rearrangement uses TRBV12-2 and TRBJ2-3; the table names TRBD1, a call not compared with the DNA. TRBV12-2 counts as a pseudogene. This CDR3 has 16 residues. CDR3 protein: CASRLAEGGEADTQYF. DNA of the CDR3: TGTGCAAGTCGCTTAGCAGAGGGGGGCGAGGCAGATACGCAGTATTTT.

The chain joins TRBV7-8 to TRBJ2-3; no clear D gene. Germline CDR1 and CDR2: SGHVS and FQNEAQ. V dropped 5 bases and J dropped 4 bases, with 10 bases sitting between them. The CDR3 totals 13 residues. The CDR3 DNA reads TGTGCCAGCAGCCCGCCCAGAGCAGATACGCAGTATTTT. Amino acid sequence: CASSPPRADTQYF.

V gene TRBV6-1 combines with J gene TRBJ1-5, with TRBD1 as a possible D gene (5 bases). Germline V CDR1 and CDR2: MNHNS, SASEGT. Trimming left V 6 bases short and J 2 bases short, with 17 bases between. The CDR3 spans 16 residues. The CDR3 DNA is TGTGCCAGCAGCTCCGTCGCAGGGTTGGGCAATCAGCCCCAGCATTTT. Its protein is CASSSVAGLGNQPQHF.

As DNA, the CDR3 is TGTGCCAGCAGTTTATCGATTTGGGGGACAGGGGGTCTCGACGAGCAGTACTTC. Protein product: CASSLSIWGTGGLDEQYF. V usage is TRBV27 and J usage is TRBJ2-4; TRBD1 aligns across 11 bases. The J call may be wrong; the DNA end is better matched by TRBJ2-7. Germline values: CDR1 MNHEY, CDR2 SMNVEV (reference sequence). The CDR3 contains 18 residues.

There are a few counts of this clonotype. V is TRBV6-1 and J is TRBJ1-6; tentative D call: TRBD1 (6 bases). Germline CDR1 and CDR2: MNHNS and SASEGT. V was cut by 4 bases and J by 9 bases, with 16 bases left in between. The CDR3 has 15 amino acids. The CDR3 DNA is TGTGCCAGCAGTGGGGCGGGGGCTATTGGTTCACCCCTCCACTTT. Translating it yields CASSGAGAIGSPLHF.

This clonotype is classed as medium-sized. This rearrangement joins TRBV6-1 to TRBJ2-1; maybe TRBD1 (6 bases). The V end was cut by 5 bases, the J end by 6 bases, with 17 bases between. The germline V gene encodes CDR1 MNHNS and CDR2 SASEGT. This CDR3 comprises 15 residues. The CDR3 nucleotides are TGTGCCAGCAGTCCCCCAACAGGGAATAGCAATGAGCAGTTCTTC. The encoded protein is CASSPPTGNSNEQFF.

The CDR3 loop reads CASSPGGAGNSGGYTF. CDR3 DNA: TGTGCCAGCAGCCCCGGAGGGGCAGGGAATAGCGGTGGCTACACCTTC. The chain uses TRBV3-1 and TRBJ1-2; D is perhaps TRBD1 (5 bases). Trimming took off 4 bases at V and 7 bases at J, with 22 bases between the two ends. The CDR3 runs 16 residues. CDR1 and CDR2 (germline): LGHDT, YNNKEL (reference sequence).

This clonotype was picked up a small number of times. J is TRBJ2-1 and V is TRBV5-6; TRBD1 matches 9 bases. V lost 2 bases to trimming and J lost 5 bases; unmatched junction nucleotides: 5. The V gene's germline CDR1 is SGHDT and CDR2 YYEEEE. This CDR3 has 15 residues. The CDR3 reads CASSFGTGTHNEQFF. The CDR3 DNA follows: TGTGCCAGCAGCTTTGGGACAGGGACCCACAATGAGCAGTTCTTC.

The rearrangement uses TRBV11-2 and TRBJ1-1; perhaps TRBD1 as D (5 bases). V lost 5 bases and J lost 1, with 14 bases in between. The CDR3 has 15 residues. The germline CDR1 and CDR2 sequences are SGHAT and FQNNGV. In nucleotides, the CDR3 is TGTGCCAGCAGCCCCCGACCGGGGGGGAACACTGAAGCTTTCTTT. This sequence encodes CASSPRPGGNTEAFF.

This clonotype has only a few counts. The chain uses TRBV2 and TRBJ1-6; 7 bases agree with TRBD1. Germline V CDR1 and CDR2: SNHLY, FYNNEI. The CDR3 consists of 16 residues. The ends lost 3 bases at V and 7 bases at J; junction bases unmatched: 9. Written as DNA, the CDR3 is TGTGCCAGCAGTGATACGACAGGGACCAGGAATTCACCCCTCCACTTT. It translates to CASSDTTGTRNSPLHF. Looking up the rest from reference TRBV2 and TRBJ1-6 gives the full variable domain: EPEVTQTPSHQVTQMGQEVILRCVPISNHLYFYWYRQILGQKVEFLVSFYNNEISEKSEIFDDQFSVERPDGSNFTLKIRSTKLEDSAMYFCASSDTTGTRNSPLHFGNGTRLTVT.

The table lists this clonotype with a few counts. The chain carries TRBV24-1 and TRBJ1-2; D is unclear. CDR1 is KGHDR and CDR2 is SFDVKD in the germline V gene. The CDR3 spans 13 residues. Between the trimmed V and J ends, which lost 4 bases and 2 bases, there was a span of 7 bases. The CDR3 protein is CATSDVGNYGYTF. The CDR3 DNA reads TGTGCCACCAGTGACGTGGGGAACTATGGCTACACCTTC.